This T cell receptor (beta chain) was recorded in a study of beta chain features in type 1 diabetes. Whole-study findings and limits: Type 1 diabetes patients showed a moderate but significant shortening of TCRB CDR3s in all four CD4+ subsets. It was possible that PCR favored shorter templates, equally so in patients and controls.

This CDR3 region has 11 residues. V was pared by 5 bases and J by 4 bases, with 6 bases between. Germline V lookup: CDR1 SGDLS, CDR2 YYNGEE. This clone was seen more than once but under ten times. The antigen is not known. Expressed TCRB transcripts were sequenced because the isolated RNA had all been reverse transcribed beforehand. There were about 3.57 million reads on average in the naive, central memory and regulatory T cell samples. Data came from immunoSEQ multiplex PCR; TCRdb stores just in-frame clones and leaves some out. The repertoire holds approximately 600,000 clones, with around 12% as singletons.

The sequencing sample was made of naive CD4+ T cells from blood. The chain links TRBV9 to TRBJ2-5; D ambiguous. This TCR came from a man younger than 40 with type 1 diabetes. The CDR3 loop is CASSRTETQYF. The DNA of the CDR3 is TGTGCCAGCAGTCGTACAGAGACCCAGTACTTC.